This T cell receptor beta chain is from a study of cytomegalovirus exposure and HLA in healthy donors. The study ran its PCR with 60 Vbeta and 13 Jbeta primers. TCRdb's table, derived via immunoSEQ multiplex PCR, lists solely in-frame clones and lacks some. Of tens of thousands of clones listed, more than 60% were seen once; the top ten hold 2.7%. CDR1 is SEHNR, CDR2 FQNEAQ, per germline (reference sequence). The CDR3 spans 14 residues. After removal of 6 bases from V and 6 bases from J, the junction contained 6 bases not matched to a gene. The sample taken for sequencing was PBMCs. The rearrangement uses TRBV7-9 and TRBJ2-2; 8 bases align to TRBD1. This TCR was sampled from a man aged 30 to 45 in good health and CMV-seronegative. This CDR3 reads CASSFTTGAGELFF. CDR3 nucleotide sequence: TGTGCCAGCAGTTTTACGACAGGGGCCGGGGAGCTGTTTTTT.